The source of this T cell receptor beta chain is a study of T cells in Graves' hyperthyroidism and ophthalmopathy. The study's findings and limits: The model predicted ophthalmopathy a median around 6 months before onset.

Amplified TCR beta CDR3 regions came from RNA transcripts. The HTBI set primed first-round TCR CDR3 RT-PCR. TCRdb passed the multiplex PCR reads through MiXCR, listing each CDR3 protein once. This sample has around 760,000 distinct CDR3 sequences, with over 35% found just once. A remark on this clonotype: Its antigen remains unidentified.

The V gene lost 8 bases and the J gene lost 8 bases, with 15 bases spanning the gap. The CDR3 has 12 residues. Germline CDR1 and CDR2: MGHDK and SYGVNS. Out of approximately 10 ml of fresh peripheral blood came the PBMCs. Sequencing used blood. This chain connects TRBV25-1 to TRBJ1-2, with D uncertain. The receptor's source is a woman between 40 and 50 years old with Graves' hyperthyroidism. The CDR3 DNA sequence: TGTGCCAGCTCACCAAACGTGGAAGGCTACACCTTC. Translation gives CASSPNVEGYTF.